This record looks at one T cell receptor beta chain sequence and its context. What it recognizes is unknown. Profiled with immunoSEQ multiplex PCR; TCRdb holds only in-frame clones, not every one. The table records some 120,000 clones, roughly 83% of them present only once. The sample is drawn from a study of PD-L1 blockade in urothelial cancer. Whole-study context: Males with bladder-origin urothelial cancer made up about 90% of the roughly 29 patients. Reported median T cell count for blood samples was roughly 140,000. Study observations and caveats: Clonality of blood TCR below the median before treatment predicted better survival.

The CDR3 sequence is 17 residues long. Deletions cut 4 bases from V and 2 bases from J, with 18 bases between. From germline, CDR1 is MGHRA and CDR2 YSYEKL. The time point here: peripheral blood 6 weeks after treatment start. Urothelial carcinoma in patients was locally advanced or metastatic. The input for sequencing was PBMCs, taken around atezolizumab (anti-PD-L1) treatment. V and J are TRBV4-1 and TRBJ1-3; D may be TRBD1 (5 bases). The sequence derives from a man aged 50-60 years with urothelial cancer. This chain's CDR3 is CASSRNIPGPPGNTIYF. The CDR3 bases are TGCGCCAGCAGCCGAAATATTCCAGGGCCCCCTGGAAACACCATATATTTT.